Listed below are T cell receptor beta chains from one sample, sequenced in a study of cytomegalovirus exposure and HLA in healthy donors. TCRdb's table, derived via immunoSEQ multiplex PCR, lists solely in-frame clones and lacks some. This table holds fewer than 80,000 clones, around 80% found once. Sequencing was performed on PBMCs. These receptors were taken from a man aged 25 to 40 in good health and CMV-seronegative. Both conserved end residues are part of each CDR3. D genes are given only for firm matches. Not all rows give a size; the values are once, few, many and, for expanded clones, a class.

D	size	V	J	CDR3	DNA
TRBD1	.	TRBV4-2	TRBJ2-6	CASSRNTWTGFSGANVLTF	TGTGCCAGCAGCCGAAACACTTGGACAGGCTTCTCTGGGGCCAACGTCCTGACTTTC
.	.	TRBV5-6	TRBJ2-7	CASSLRGPYEQYF	TGTGCCAGCAGCTTGAGGGGCCCCTACGAGCAGTACTTC
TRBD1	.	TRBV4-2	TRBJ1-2	CASSQGTALGIYGYTF	TGTGCCAGCAGCCAGGGGACAGCACTAGGGATCTATGGCTACACCTTC
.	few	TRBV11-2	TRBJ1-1	CASSLIQGAEAFF	TGTGCCAGCAGTTTAATTCAGGGCGCTGAAGCTTTCTTT
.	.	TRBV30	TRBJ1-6	CAWRLRINSPLHF	TGTGCCTGGAGGTTGAGGATTAATTCACCCCTCCACTTT
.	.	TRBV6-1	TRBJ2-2	CASSEGAKGAGELFF	TGTGCCAGCAGTGAGGGGGCCAAGGGAGCCGGGGAGCTGTTTTTT
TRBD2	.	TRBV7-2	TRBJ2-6	CASSSGLAGGSGANVLTF	TGTGCCAGCAGCTCGGGACTAGCGGGGGGGAGTGGGGCCAACGTCCTGACTTTC
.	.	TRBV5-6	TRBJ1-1	CASSWRGDTEAFF	TGTGCCAGCAGCTGGCGGGGGGATACTGAAGCTTTCTTT
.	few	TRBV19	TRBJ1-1	CASSMKGGGTEAFF	TGTGCCAGTAGTATGAAAGGGGGGGGAACTGAAGCTTTCTTT
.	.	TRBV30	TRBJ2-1	CAWNQGRTNSYNEQFF	TGTGCCTGGAATCAGGGGCGCACTAACTCCTACAATGAGCAGTTCTTC
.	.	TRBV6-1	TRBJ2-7	CASRGTGSSYEQYF	TGTGCCAGCAGGGGAACGGGGTCCTCCTACGAGCAGTACTTC
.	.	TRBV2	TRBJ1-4	CASSERDKKLFF	TGTGCCAGCAGTGAGAGGGACAAAAAACTGTTTTTT
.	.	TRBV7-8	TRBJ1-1	CASSLGTQNTEAFF	TGTGCCAGCAGCTTAGGTACACAAAACACTGAAGCTTTCTTT
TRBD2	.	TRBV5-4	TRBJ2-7	CASSSLAGSIREQYF	TGTGCCAGCAGCTCCTTAGCGGGATCTATCCGCGAGCAGTACTTC
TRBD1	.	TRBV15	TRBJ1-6	CATTQDRGINSPLHF	TGTGCCACCACCCAGGACAGGGGGATTAATTCACCCCTCCACTTT
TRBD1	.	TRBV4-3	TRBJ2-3	CASSQVSSRQGYFNTQYF	TGCGCCAGCAGCCAAGTTAGTTCGAGACAGGGGTACTTTAATACGCAGTATTTT
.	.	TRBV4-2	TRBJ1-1	CASSQDPGRDTEAFF	TGTGCCAGCAGCCAAGATCCAGGCAGGGATACTGAAGCTTTCTTT
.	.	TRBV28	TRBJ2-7	CASSFATPTYEQYF	TGTGCCAGCAGTTTTGCGACACCCACCTACGAGCAGTACTTC
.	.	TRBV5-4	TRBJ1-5	CASSSSGGLQPQHF	TGTGCCAGCAGCTCCTCAGGTGGACTTCAGCCCCAGCATTTT
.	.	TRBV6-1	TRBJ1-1	CASSTGLYTEAFF	TGTGCCAGCAGTACAGGGCTCTACACTGAAGCTTTCTTT
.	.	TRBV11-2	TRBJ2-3	CASSFGAALWDTQYF	TGTGCCAGCAGCTTTGGAGCGGCGCTGTGGGATACGCAGTATTTT
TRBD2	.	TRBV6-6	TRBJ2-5	CASTPLAGGRETQYF	TGTGCCAGCACTCCACTAGCGGGAGGGCGAGAGACCCAGTACTTC
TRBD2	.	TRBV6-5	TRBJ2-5	CSSSYSAGDRETQYF	TGTTCCAGCAGTTACTCAGCGGGAGACCGAGAGACCCAGTACTTC
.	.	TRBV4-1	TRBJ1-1	CASSHDPIGGNTEAFF	TGCGCCAGCAGCCACGACCCCATAGGCGGGAACACTGAAGCTTTCTTT
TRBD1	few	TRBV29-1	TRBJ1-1	CSVHRGTGETEAFF	TGCAGCGTCCACCGGGGGACAGGGGAAACTGAAGCTTTCTTT
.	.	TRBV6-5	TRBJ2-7	CASSYSHRGGYEQYF	TGTGCCAGCAGTTACTCGCACAGGGGAGGATACGAGCAGTACTTC
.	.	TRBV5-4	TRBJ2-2	CASSLAGRAGELFF	TGTGCCAGCAGCTTGGCCGGTCGGGCCGGGGAGCTGTTTTTT
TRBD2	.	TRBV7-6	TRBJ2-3	CASSYLAGGGTDTQYF	TGTGCCAGCAGCTACCTAGCGGGAGGGGGAACAGATACGCAGTATTTT
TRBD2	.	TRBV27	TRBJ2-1	CASSFSGGPYNEQFF	TGTGCCAGCAGTTTTTCGGGAGGGCCCTACAATGAGCAGTTCTTC
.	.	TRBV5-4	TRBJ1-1	CASSLSGDTEAFF	TGTGCCAGCAGCTTGTCGGGGGACACTGAAGCTTTCTTT
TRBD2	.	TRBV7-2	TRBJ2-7	CASSTGGTTLSYEQYF	TGTGCCAGCAGCACCGGAGGGACTACCCTCTCCTACGAGCAGTACTTC
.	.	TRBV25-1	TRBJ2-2	CATQRLTGELFF	TGTGCCACCCAGCGGTTAACCGGGGAGCTGTTTTTT
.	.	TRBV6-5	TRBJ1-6	CASSYRTGAISPLHF	TGTGCCAGCAGTTACAGGACGGGAGCAATTTCACCCCTCCACTTT
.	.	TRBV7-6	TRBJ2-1	CASSPRNPGLPYNEQFF	TGTGCCAGCAGCCCAAGAAACCCGGGACTCCCCTACAATGAGCAGTTCTTC
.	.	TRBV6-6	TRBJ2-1	CASKGGKNEQFF	TGTGCCAGCAAAGGGGGTAAGAATGAGCAGTTCTTC
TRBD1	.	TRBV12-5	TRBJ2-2	CASGLDPGQENTGELFF	TGTGCTAGTGGTTTGGACCCCGGACAGGAGAACACCGGGGAGCTGTTTTTT
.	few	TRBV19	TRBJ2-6	CASTTTSAGANVLTF	TGTGCCAGTACAACTACCTCGGCCGGGGCCAACGTCCTGACTTTC
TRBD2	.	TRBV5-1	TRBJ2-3	CASSPLAGMADTQYF	TGCGCCAGCAGCCCTCTAGCGGGAATGGCAGATACGCAGTATTTT
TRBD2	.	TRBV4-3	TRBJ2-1	CASSQGTSGEWSYNEQFF	TGCGCCAGCAGCCAGGGGACTAGCGGGGAATGGTCCTACAATGAGCAGTTCTTC
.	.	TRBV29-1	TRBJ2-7	CSVEDGAGEPYEQYF	TGCAGCGTTGAAGATGGGGCAGGGGAGCCCTACGAGCAGTACTTC
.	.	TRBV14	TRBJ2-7	CASSPGGAGEQYF	TGTGCCAGCAGCCCTGGGGGGGCGGGCGAGCAGTACTTC
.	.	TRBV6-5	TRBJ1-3	CASQRAESGNTIYF	TGTGCCAGCCAGAGGGCAGAGAGTGGAAACACCATATATTTT
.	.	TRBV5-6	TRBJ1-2	CASSFNGGGGYGYTF	TGTGCCAGCAGCTTTAACGGCGGGGGAGGCTATGGCTACACCTTC
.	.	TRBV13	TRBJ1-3	CASSFRGSFSGNTIYF	TGTGCCAGCAGTTTTAGGGGGAGCTTCTCTGGAAACACCATATATTTT
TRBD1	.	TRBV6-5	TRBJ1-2	CASSYWPNRGQGGYTF	TGTGCCAGCAGTTACTGGCCCAACAGGGGGCAGGGGGGCTACACCTTC
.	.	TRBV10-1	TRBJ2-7	CVQTVLYEQYF	TGCGTCCAGACAGTTCTTTACGAGCAGTACTTC
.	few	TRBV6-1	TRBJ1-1	CASSTGPWTEAFF	TGTGCCAGCAGTACAGGGCCATGGACTGAAGCTTTCTTT
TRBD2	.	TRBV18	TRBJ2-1	CASSPKAGDKNEQFF	TGTGCCAGCTCACCAAAAGCGGGAGATAAGAATGAGCAGTTCTTC
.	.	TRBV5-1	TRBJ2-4	CASSTGLAKNIQYF	TGCGCCAGCAGCACAGGGTTGGCCAAAAACATTCAGTACTTC
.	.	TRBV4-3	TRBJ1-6	CASSQDSGWYSPLHF	TGCGCCAGCAGCCAAGATTCCGGGTGGTACTCACCCCTCCACTTT
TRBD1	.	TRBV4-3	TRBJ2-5	CASSQIGMGQGAETQYF	TGCGCCAGCAGCCAAATTGGTATGGGACAGGGGGCTGAGACCCAGTACTTC
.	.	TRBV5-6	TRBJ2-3	CASRYGSGTDTQYF	TGTGCCAGCCGGTACGGGAGTGGCACAGATACGCAGTATTTT
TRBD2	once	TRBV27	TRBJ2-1	CASSPLSGTPYEQFF	TGTGCCAGCAGCCCCTTAAGCGGGACGCCGTATGAGCAGTTCTTC
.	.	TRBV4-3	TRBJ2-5	CASSQGTGLETQYF	TGCGCCAGCAGCCAGGGGACTGGACTAGAGACCCAGTACTTC
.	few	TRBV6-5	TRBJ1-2	CASSNREGSGYTF	TGTGCCAGCAGTAACAGGGAAGGTTCTGGCTACACCTTC
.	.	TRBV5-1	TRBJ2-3	CASSLAQGTDTQYF	TGCGCCAGCAGCTTGGCCCAGGGCACAGATACGCAGTATTTT
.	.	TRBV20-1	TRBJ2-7	CSAGDSYEQYF	TGCAGTGCTGGCGACTCCTACGAGCAGTACTTC
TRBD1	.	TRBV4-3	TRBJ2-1	CASSPNRGLYNEQFF	TGCGCCAGCAGCCCCAACAGGGGGCTTTACAATGAGCAGTTCTTC
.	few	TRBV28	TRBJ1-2	CASSLSGSATYGYTF	TGTGCCAGCAGTTTAAGCGGCTCAGCCACCTATGGCTACACCTTC